This entry is about one TCR beta chain. RNA, at roughly 0.5 to 1 ug, was reverse transcribed with random hexamers. From the immunoSEQ multiplex PCR reads, TCRdb called clonotypes with MiXCR, one entry per CDR3 protein. Of roughly 140,000 distinct CDR3 sequences in the sample, around 96% were seen once. The data originate from a study of CD8 T cells in Susac syndrome. CDR3 size: 16 residues. In germline, CDR1 is LGHDT, CDR2 YNNKEL (reference sequence). V lost 0 bases and J 1 base, leaving 12 bases between the germline ends. The genes are TRBV3-1 and TRBJ2-5; no reliable D call. The TCR was taken from a human donor with Susac syndrome. Sequenced: CD4+ T cells from PBMCs. The CDR3 DNA reads TGTGCCAGCAGCCAAGAGCTCGACCAGAGCCAAGAGACCCAGTACTTC. It is translated as CASSQELDQSQETQYF.